This T cell receptor (beta chain) was recovered during a study of cytomegalovirus exposure and HLA in healthy donors. Data came from immunoSEQ multiplex PCR; TCRdb stores just in-frame clones and leaves some out. The sample has some 150,000 clones; around 90% are singletons. The length of the CDR3 is 16 residues. The V gene's germline CDR1 is SGHAT and CDR2 FQNNGV. J gave up 5 bases and V 5 bases, and 11 bases lay outside the gene matches. Sequencing was done on a sample of PBMCs. This clonotype originated in a woman under 40 in good health and CMV-seropositive. V is TRBV11-2 and J is TRBJ2-5; 10 positions agree with TRBD2. CDR3 DNA: TGTGCCAGCAGCCAGCGGGAGGGGCGACCACGGGAGACCCAGTACTTC. It codes for CASSQREGRPRETQYF.